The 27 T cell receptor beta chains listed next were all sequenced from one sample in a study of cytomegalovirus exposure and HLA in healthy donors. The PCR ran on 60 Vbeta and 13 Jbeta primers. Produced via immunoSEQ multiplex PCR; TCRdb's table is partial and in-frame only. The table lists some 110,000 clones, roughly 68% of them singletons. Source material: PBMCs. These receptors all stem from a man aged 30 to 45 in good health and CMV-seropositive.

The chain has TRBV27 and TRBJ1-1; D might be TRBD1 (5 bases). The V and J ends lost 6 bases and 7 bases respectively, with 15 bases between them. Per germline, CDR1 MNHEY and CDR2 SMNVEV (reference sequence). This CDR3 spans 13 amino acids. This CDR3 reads CASSLRVDIEAFF. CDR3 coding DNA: TGTGCCAGCAGCCTTAGGGTGGACATTGAAGCTTTCTTT.

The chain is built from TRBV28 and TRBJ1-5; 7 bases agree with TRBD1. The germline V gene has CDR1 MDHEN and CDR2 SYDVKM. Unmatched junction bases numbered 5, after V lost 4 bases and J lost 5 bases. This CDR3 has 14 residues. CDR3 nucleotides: TGTGCCAGCAGTTCCTCAGGGGGGCATCAGCCCCAGCATTTT. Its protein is CASSSSGGHQPQHF.

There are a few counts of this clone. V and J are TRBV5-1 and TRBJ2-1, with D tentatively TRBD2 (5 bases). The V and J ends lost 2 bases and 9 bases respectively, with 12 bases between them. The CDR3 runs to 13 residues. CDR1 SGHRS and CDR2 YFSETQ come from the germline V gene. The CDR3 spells CASSFEGRTEQFF. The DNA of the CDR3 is TGCGCCAGCAGCTTTGAGGGAAGAACTGAGCAGTTCTTC.

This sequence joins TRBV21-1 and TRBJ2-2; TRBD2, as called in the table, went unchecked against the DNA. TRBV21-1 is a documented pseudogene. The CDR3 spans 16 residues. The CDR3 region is CATRSSRERDTGELFF. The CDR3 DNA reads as TGTGCCACAAGAAGTTCCCGGGAGCGGGACACCGGGGAGCTGTTTTTT.

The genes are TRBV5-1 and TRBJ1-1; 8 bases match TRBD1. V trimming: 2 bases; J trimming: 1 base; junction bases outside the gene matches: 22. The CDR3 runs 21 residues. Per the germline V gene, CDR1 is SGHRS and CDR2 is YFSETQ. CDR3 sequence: CASSFGRPGQGALLPNTEAFF. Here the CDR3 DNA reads TGCGCCAGCAGCTTTGGCCGACCCGGGCAGGGGGCCCTTCTACCGAACACTGAAGCTTTCTTT.

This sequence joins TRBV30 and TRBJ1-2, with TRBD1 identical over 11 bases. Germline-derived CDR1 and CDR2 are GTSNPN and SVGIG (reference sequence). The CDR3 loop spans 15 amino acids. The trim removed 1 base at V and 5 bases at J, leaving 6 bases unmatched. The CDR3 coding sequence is TGTGCCTGGAGTGGGCCGGACAGGGGGCCTTATGGCTACACCTTC. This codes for CAWSGPDRGPYGYTF.

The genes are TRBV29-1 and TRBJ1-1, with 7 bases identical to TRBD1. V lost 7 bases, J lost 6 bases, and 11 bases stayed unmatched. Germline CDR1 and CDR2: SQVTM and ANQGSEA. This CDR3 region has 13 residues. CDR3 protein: CSGSSTGTSEAFF. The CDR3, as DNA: TGCAGCGGAAGCTCGACAGGGACTTCTGAAGCTTTCTTT.

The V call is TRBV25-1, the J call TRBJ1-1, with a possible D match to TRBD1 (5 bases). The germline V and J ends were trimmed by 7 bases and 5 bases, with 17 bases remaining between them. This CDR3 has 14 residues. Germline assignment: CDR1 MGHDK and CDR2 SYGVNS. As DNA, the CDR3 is TGTGCCAGCACTAGGGGTATCTGGAGTACTGAAGCTTTCTTT. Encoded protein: CASTRGIWSTEAFF.

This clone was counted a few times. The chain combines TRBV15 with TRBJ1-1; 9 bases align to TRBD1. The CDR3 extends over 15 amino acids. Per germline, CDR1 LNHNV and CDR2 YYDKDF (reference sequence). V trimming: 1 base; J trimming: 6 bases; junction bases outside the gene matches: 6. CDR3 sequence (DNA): TGTGCCACCAGCAGAGGAAGGGACAGGGTACCTGAAGCTTTCTTT. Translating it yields CATSRGRDRVPEAFF.

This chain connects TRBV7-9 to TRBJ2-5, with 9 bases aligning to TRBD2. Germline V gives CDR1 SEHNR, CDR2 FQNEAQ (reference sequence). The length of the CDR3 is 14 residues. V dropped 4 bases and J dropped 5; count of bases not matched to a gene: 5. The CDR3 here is CASSWTSEVETQYF. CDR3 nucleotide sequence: TGTGCCAGCAGCTGGACTAGCGAGGTTGAGACCCAGTACTTC.

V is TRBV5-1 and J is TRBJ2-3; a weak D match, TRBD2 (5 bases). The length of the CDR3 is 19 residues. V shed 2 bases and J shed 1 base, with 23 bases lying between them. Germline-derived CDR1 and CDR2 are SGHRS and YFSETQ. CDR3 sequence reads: CASSFLATGSFLGTDTQYF. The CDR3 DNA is TGCGCCAGCAGCTTCTTAGCGACCGGGTCTTTCCTGGGCACAGATACGCAGTATTTT.

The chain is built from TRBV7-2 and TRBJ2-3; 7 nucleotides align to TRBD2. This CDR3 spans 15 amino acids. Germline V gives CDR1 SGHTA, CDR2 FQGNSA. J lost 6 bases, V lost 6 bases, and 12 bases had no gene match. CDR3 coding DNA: TGTGCCAGCAGGCGGACTAGGGTGGGCGGGGATACGCAGTATTTT. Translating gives CASRRTRVGGDTQYF.

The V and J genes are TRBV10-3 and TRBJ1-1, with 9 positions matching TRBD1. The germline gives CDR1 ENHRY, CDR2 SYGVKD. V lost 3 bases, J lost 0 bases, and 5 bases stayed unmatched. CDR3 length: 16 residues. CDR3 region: CAISDLTGGMNTEAFF. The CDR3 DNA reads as TGTGCCATCAGTGATTTGACAGGGGGAATGAACACTGAAGCTTTCTTT.

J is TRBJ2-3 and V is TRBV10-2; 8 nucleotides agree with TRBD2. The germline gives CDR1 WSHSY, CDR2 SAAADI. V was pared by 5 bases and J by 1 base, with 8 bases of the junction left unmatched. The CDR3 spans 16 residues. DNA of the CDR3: TGCGCCAGCAGTTCGCCGACGACTAGCGGCACAGATACGCAGTATTTT. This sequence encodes CASSSPTTSGTDTQYF.

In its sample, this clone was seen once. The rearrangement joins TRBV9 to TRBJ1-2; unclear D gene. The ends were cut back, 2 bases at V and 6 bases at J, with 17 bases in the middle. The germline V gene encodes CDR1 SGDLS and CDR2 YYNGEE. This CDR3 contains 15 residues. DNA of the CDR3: TGTGCCAGCAGCGTGGGCTCACCGGACTACGATGGCTACACCTTC. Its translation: CASSVGSPDYDGYTF.

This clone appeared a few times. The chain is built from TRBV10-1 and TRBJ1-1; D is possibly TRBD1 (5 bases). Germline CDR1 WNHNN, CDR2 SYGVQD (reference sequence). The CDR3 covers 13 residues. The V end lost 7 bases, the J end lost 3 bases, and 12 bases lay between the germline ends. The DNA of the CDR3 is TGCGCCAGCATACCTCAGGGATACACTGAAGCTTTCTTT. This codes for CASIPQGYTEAFF.

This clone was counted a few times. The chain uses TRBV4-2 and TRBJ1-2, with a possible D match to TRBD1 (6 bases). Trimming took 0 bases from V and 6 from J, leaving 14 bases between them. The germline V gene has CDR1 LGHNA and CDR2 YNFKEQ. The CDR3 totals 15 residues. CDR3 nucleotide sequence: TGTGCCAGCAGCCAAGATAGGGGGGGGAAAAATGGCTACACCTTC. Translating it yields CASSQDRGGKNGYTF.

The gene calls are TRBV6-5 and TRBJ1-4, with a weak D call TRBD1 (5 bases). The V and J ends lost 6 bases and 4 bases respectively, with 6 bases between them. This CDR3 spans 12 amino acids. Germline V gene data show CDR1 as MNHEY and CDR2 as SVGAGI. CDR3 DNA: TGTGCCAGCAGGCAGGGTAATGAAAAACTGTTTTTT. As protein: CASRQGNEKLFF.

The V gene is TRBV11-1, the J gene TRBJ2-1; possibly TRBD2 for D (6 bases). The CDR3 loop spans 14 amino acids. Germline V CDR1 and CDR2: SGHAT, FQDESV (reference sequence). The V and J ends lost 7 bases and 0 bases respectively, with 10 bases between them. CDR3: CASTSGSSYNEQFF. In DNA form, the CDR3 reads TGTGCCAGCACATCCGGGAGCTCCTACAATGAGCAGTTCTTC.

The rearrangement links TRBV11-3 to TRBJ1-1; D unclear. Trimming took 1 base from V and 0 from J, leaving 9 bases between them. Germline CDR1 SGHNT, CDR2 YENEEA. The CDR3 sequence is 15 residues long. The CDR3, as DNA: TGTGCCAGCAGCTTAGGGGGAGCGATGAACACTGAAGCTTTCTTT. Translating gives CASSLGGAMNTEAFF.

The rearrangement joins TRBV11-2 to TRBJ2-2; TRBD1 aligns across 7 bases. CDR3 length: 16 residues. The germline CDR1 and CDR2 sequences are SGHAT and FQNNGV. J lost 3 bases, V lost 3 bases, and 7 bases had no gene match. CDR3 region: CASSLTGRGYTGELFF. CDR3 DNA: TGTGCCAGCAGCTTGACGGGCAGGGGGTACACCGGGGAGCTGTTTTTT.

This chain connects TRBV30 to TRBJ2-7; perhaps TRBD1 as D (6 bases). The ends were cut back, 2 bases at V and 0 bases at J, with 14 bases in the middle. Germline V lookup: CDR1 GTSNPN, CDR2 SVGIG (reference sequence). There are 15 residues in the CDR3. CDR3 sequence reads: CAWSHPDRNSYEQYF. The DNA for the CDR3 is TGTGCCTGGAGTCACCCGGACAGAAACTCCTACGAGCAGTACTTC. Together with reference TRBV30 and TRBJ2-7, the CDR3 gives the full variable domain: SQTIHQWPATLVQPVGSPLSLECTVEGTSNPNLYWYRQAAGRGLQLLFYSVGIGQISSEVPQNLSASRPQDRQFILSSKKLLLSDSGFYLCAWSHPDRNSYEQYFGPGTRLTVT.

Here the CDR3 reads CASSPQGSYGYTF. The CDR3 DNA sequence: TGTGCCAGCAGCCCCCAGGGGTCCTATGGCTACACCTTC. J is TRBJ1-2 and V is TRBV7-3, with D perhaps matching TRBD1 (6 bases). The CDR3 runs to 13 residues. CDR1 is SGHTA, CDR2 FQGTGA, per germline. Trimming shortened V by 5 bases and J by 4 bases, and 11 bases separated the two germline ends.

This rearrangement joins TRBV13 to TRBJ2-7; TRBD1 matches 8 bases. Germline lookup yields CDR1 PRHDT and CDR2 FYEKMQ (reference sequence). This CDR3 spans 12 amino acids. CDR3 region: CASSLGGQGAGV. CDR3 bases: TGTGCCAGCAGCTTAGGAGGGCAGGGGGCCGGCGTC.

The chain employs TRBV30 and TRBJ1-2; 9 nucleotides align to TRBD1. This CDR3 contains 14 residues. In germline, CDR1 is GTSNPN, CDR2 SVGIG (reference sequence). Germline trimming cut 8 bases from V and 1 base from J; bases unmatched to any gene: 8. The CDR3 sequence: CARTRDRVNYGYTF. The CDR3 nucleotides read TGTGCCAGAACCCGGGACAGGGTTAACTATGGCTACACCTTC.

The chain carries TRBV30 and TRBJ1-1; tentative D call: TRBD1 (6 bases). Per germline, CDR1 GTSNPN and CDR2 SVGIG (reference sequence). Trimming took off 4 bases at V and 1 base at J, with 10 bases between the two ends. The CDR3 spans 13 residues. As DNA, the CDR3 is TGTGCCTGGACCAGGGGCGGGAACACTGAAGCTTTCTTT. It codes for CAWTRGGNTEAFF.

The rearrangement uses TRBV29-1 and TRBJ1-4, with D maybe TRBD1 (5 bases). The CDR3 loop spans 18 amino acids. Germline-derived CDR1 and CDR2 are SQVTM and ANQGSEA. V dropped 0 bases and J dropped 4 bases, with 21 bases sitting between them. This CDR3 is CSVEDEGERGGFNEKLFF. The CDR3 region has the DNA TGCAGCGTTGAAGACGAAGGGGAGCGCGGGGGGTTTAATGAAAAACTGTTTTTT. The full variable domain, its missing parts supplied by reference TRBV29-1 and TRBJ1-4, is SAVISQKPSRDICQRGTSLTIQCQVDSQVTMMFWYRQQPGQSLTLIATANQGSEATYESGFVIDKFPISRPNLTFSTLTVSNMSPEDSSIYLCSVEDEGERGGFNEKLFFGSGTQLSVL.